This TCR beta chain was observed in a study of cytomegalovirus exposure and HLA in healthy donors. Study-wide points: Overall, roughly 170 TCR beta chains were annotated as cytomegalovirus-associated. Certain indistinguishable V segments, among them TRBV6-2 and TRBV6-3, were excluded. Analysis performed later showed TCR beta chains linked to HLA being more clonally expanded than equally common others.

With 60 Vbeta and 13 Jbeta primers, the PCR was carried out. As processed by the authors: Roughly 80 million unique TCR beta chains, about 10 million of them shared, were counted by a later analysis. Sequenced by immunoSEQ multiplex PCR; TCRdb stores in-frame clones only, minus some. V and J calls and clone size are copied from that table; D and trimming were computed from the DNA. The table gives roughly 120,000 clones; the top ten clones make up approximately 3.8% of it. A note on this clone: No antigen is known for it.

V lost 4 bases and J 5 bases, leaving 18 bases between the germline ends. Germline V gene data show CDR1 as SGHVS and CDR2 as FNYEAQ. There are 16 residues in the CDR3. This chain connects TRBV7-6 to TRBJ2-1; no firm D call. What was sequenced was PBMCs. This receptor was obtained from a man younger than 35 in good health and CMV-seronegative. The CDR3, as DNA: TGTGCCAGCAGCTACCGAGGCCTCCGTTCCGACAATGAGCAGTTCTTC. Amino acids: CASSYRGLRSDNEQFF.